A single sample gave rise to the 18 T cell receptor beta chains below, sequenced in a study of blood T cell repertoires in COVID-19. Sequenced by immunoSEQ multiplex PCR; TCRdb stores in-frame clones only, minus some. There are about 98,000 clones in the sample; 81% occur only once, and about 4.3% lies in the top ten. Sequenced: peripheral blood. Source of these receptors: a man aged 60 to 75 with acute or convalescent COVID-19.

The chain has TRBV6-5 and TRBJ1-1; 10 bases fit TRBD1. Germline V gene data show CDR1 as MNHEY and CDR2 as SVGAGI. The V gene end was trimmed by 0 bases and the J gene end by 5 bases; junction bases not matched to a gene: 0. The CDR3 spans 14 residues. The CDR3 sequence: CASSYSDRGTEAFF. The CDR3 bases are TGTGCCAGCAGTTACTCGGACAGGGGGACTGAAGCTTTCTTT.

This clone was counted only a few times. V gene TRBV12-5 combines with J gene TRBJ1-2; TRBD1 matches at 8 bases. CDR1 and CDR2 from the germline V gene are LGHNT and FRNRAP. The CDR3 covers 17 residues. The trim removed 6 bases at V and 3 bases at J, leaving 15 bases unmatched. CDR3 nucleotide sequence: TGTGCTAGTGGCGTTTCGGACGGACCGGGACAGGACTATGGCTACACCTTC. Its protein product is CASGVSDGPGQDYGYTF.

The chain links TRBV7-9 to TRBJ2-3; D is unclear. CDR1 and CDR2 from the germline V gene are SEHNR and FQNEAQ (reference sequence). The CDR3 is 16 amino acids. Trimming cost V 2 bases and J 6 bases, with 18 bases left between them. DNA for the CDR3: TGTGCCAGCAGCTTACCCTCGCCGCGGCCTTTGGATACGCAGTATTTT. Protein sequence: CASSLPSPRPLDTQYF.

The gene calls are TRBV5-1 and TRBJ1-1; no definite D call. Trimming shortened V by 1 base and J by 1 base, and 8 bases separated the two germline ends. This CDR3 contains 14 residues. Germline V gene data show CDR1 as SGHRS and CDR2 as YFSETQ. CDR3 sequence: CASSLSQTNTEAFF. In DNA form, the CDR3 reads TGCGCCAGCAGCTTGTCACAGACGAACACTGAAGCTTTCTTT.

This rearrangement joins TRBV29-1 to TRBJ2-1; a weak D match, TRBD2 (5 bases). V was pared by 3 bases and J by 5 bases, with 11 bases between. In germline, CDR1 is SQVTM, CDR2 ANQGSEA. This CDR3 comprises 13 residues. CDR3 protein: CSVDSGTNNEQFF. The CDR3 nucleotides are TGCAGCGTTGACTCGGGAACTAACAATGAGCAGTTCTTC.

V is TRBV7-8 and J is TRBJ2-5; D is ambiguous. The V end was cut by 2 bases, the J end by 3 bases, with 4 bases between. There are 12 residues in the CDR3. The germline CDR1 and CDR2 sequences are SGHVS and FQNEAQ. The chain's CDR3 is CASSLQKETQYF. The CDR3 DNA reads as TGTGCCAGCAGCTTACAAAAAGAGACCCAGTACTTC. Combining the CDR3 with reference TRBV7-8 and TRBJ2-5 gives the whole variable domain GAGVSQSPRYKVAKRGQDVALRCDPISGHVSLFWYQQALGQGPEFLTYFQNEAQLDKSGLPSDRFFAERPEGSVSTLKIQRTQQEDSAVYLCASSLQKETQYFGPGTRLLVL.

This sequence joins TRBV11-3 and TRBJ2-7, with a possible D match to TRBD2 (6 bases). Trimming shortened V by 5 bases and J by 5 bases, and 13 bases separated the two germline ends. CDR3 length: 13 residues. The V gene's germline CDR1 is SGHNT and CDR2 YENEEA. The CDR3 coding sequence is TGTGCCAGCAGCCCGGGACTTCCCGACGAGCAGTACTTC. It yields the protein CASSPGLPDEQYF.

The chain is built from TRBV11-2 and TRBJ2-3; tentative D call: TRBD2 (7 bases). Trimming took off 5 bases at V and 3 bases at J, with 15 bases between the two ends. Germline V CDR1 and CDR2: SGHAT, FQNNGV. The CDR3 totals 15 residues. CDR3 bases: TGTGCCAGCAGCCCCTCCCGGGGGGCGACAGATACGCAGTATTTT. It translates to CASSPSRGATDTQYF.

This clone came up many times. The chain recombines TRBV5-5 with TRBJ2-3; 13 bases line up with TRBD2. The germline V gene encodes CDR1 SGHKS and CDR2 YYEKEE (reference sequence). This CDR3 contains 17 residues. With 4 bases clipped from V and 4 bases from J, the junction kept 9 bases outside the gene matches. CDR3 sequence reads: CASSLQRTSGGADTQYF. The CDR3 DNA is TGTGCCAGCAGCCTCCAACGGACTAGCGGGGGAGCAGATACGCAGTATTTT.

This clone appeared once. The chain combines TRBV20-1 with TRBJ2-7; 7 bases are a match to TRBD2. Germline V CDR1 and CDR2: DFQATT, SNEGSKA (reference sequence). V lost 3 bases to trimming and J lost 2 bases; unmatched junction nucleotides: 4. The CDR3 totals 13 residues. The CDR3 sequence: CSASPSGTYEQYV. The CDR3 bases are TGCAGTGCTAGTCCTAGCGGAACCTACGAGCAGTACGTC.

There are many counts of this clone. This CDR3 is CASSEDRGYTEAFF. The DNA of the CDR3 is TGTGCCAGCAGTGAAGACAGGGGCTACACTGAAGCTTTCTTT. The chain carries TRBV2 and TRBJ1-1, with 7 positions matching TRBD1. V trimming: 1 base; J trimming: 3 bases; junction bases outside the gene matches: 2. Per germline, CDR1 SNHLY and CDR2 FYNNEI. The CDR3 has 14 amino acids.

This sequence joins TRBV21-1 and TRBJ2-1; the table calls TRBD2, which could not be checked here. TRBV21-1 is a known pseudogene. The CDR3 extends over 16 amino acids. DNA for the CDR3: TGTGCCAGCAGCAAGGGGGCTAGCGGGAGCACCAATGAGCAGTTCTTC. Residues: CASSKGASGSTNEQFF.

The rearrangement joins TRBV6-5 to TRBJ2-3; 10 bases fit TRBD2. Germline V gives CDR1 MNHEY, CDR2 SVGAGI. The CDR3 spans 14 residues. J gave up 5 bases and V 7 bases, and 6 bases lay outside the gene matches. Here the CDR3 reads CASTPRTSGDTQYF. For the CDR3, the DNA is TGTGCCAGCACCCCCCGGACTAGCGGAGATACGCAGTATTTT.

V is TRBV11-3 and J is TRBJ1-2; tentatively, D is TRBD1 (5 bases). This CDR3 has 18 residues. V was pared by 2 bases and J by 0 bases, with 19 bases between. The germline V gene has CDR1 SGHNT and CDR2 YENEEA. In DNA, the CDR3 is TGTGCCAGCAGCTTACATTTGGGGGGTCGTTCGGCTAACTATGGCTACACCTTC. It yields the protein CASSLHLGGRSANYGYTF.

J is TRBJ1-5 and V is TRBV27, with TRBD1 identical over 8 bases. The germline CDR1 and CDR2 sequences are MNHEY and SMNVEV (reference sequence). V was clipped by 5 bases and J by 3 bases; unmatched bases: 9. This CDR3 contains 16 residues. CDR3 DNA sequence: TGTGCCAGCAGTCCCCAGACAGGGGCGCTCAATCAGCCCCAGCATTTT. It is translated as CASSPQTGALNQPQHF.

The V call is TRBV27, the J call TRBJ1-1; 9 nucleotides agree with TRBD1. This CDR3 region has 13 residues. CDR1 MNHEY and CDR2 SMNVEV come from the germline V gene (reference sequence). Losses at the gene ends were 7 bases for V and 1 base for J; bases not matched to a gene: 1. In DNA form, the CDR3 reads TGTGCCAGCACGGGACAGGGGAACACTGAAGCTTTCTTT. The encoded protein is CASTGQGNTEAFF.

The genes are TRBV5-6 and TRBJ1-2; D not certain. The CDR3 runs to 12 residues. Trimming shortened V by 0 bases and J by 4 bases, and 4 bases separated the two germline ends. In germline, CDR1 is SGHDT, CDR2 YYEEEE. The CDR3 here is CASSLGGYGYTF. CDR3 coding DNA: TGTGCCAGCAGCTTGGGCGGCTATGGCTACACCTTC. Complete variable domain (other parts from reference TRBV5-6 and TRBJ1-2): DAGVTQSPTHLIKTRGQQVTLRCSPKSGHDTVSWYQQALGQGPQFIFQYYEEEERQRGNFPDRFSGHQFPNYSSELNVNALLLGDSALYLCASSLGGYGYTFGSGTRLTVV.

This sequence joins TRBV21-1 and TRBJ1-6; no DNA check was done on the table's D call, TRBD1. TRBV21-1 is given as a pseudogene. The CDR3 runs 15 residues. The CDR3 protein is CASSKGQDRGSPLHF. CDR3 sequence (DNA): TGTGCCAGCAGCAAAGGACAGGACCGCGGTTCACCCCTCCACTTT.